Sequencing of this T cell receptor (beta chain) was carried out in a study of T cells after yellow fever vaccination. Whole-study findings and limits: Weaker, the secondary response had a peak occurring faster, on day 5 versus 15. Most clones from primary vaccination resurfaced after the booster (around 95% CD4, 88% CD8). Repertoires sorted by FACS could include abundant clonotypes that are contaminants from the bulk population.

This clonotype was seen at least ten times. The antigen remains undetermined. As TCR cDNA was made by 5'RACE template switching, a universal primer site and UMIs were added. Via MiXCR, TCRdb re-called the 5' RACE reads, giving one row per CDR3 protein. This table holds tens of thousands of distinct CDR3 sequences, 7.4% found once. The V gene's germline CDR1 is SEHNR and CDR2 FQNEAQ (reference sequence). The V gene lost 3 bases and the J gene lost 4 bases, with 14 bases spanning the gap. The length of the CDR3 is 15 residues. The clonotype originates from a man aged 25 to 40 who received the YFV17D yellow fever vaccine. The rearrangement links TRBV7-9 to TRBJ2-3; D gene ambiguous. Sequences were derived from CD8+ T cells sorted from PBMCs, sampled 15 days after the yellow fever booster vaccination. The CDR3 protein is CASSFWTRAPDTQYF. Written as DNA, the CDR3 is TGTGCCAGCAGCTTTTGGACCCGGGCCCCAGATACGCAGTATTTT.